The TCR beta chain described here comes from a study of T cells after yellow fever vaccination. In the study overall: When fractions had low cell numbers, they were prepared with SMART-Seq v4 Ultra Low Input.

Trimming pared 5 bases from V and 8 bases from J, leaving 15 bases between. The CDR3 has 13 residues. CDR1 is MDHEN, CDR2 SYDVKM, per germline. UMIs and a universal primer site were added when TCR cDNA was made by 5'RACE template switching. TCRdb called the 5' RACE reads again in MiXCR, with one record for every CDR3 protein. Here the sample spans some 300,000 distinct CDR3 sequences, 7.5% to 9.5% being singletons. This clonotype was counted between two and nine times. Its antigen is unknown. Overall study findings and caveats: Post-booster repertoires again held most primary-vaccination clones (about 95% CD4, about 88% CD8).

The receptor comes from a man aged 18 to 29 who received the YFV17D yellow fever vaccine. This rearrangement joins TRBV28 to TRBJ1-1; no clear D. Sequenced here: CD4+ T cells sorted from PBMCs, sampled 5 days after the yellow fever booster vaccination. CDR3 sequence reads: CASSRGRGREAFF. For the CDR3, the DNA is TGTGCCAGCAGTCGGGGTAGAGGGCGAGAAGCTTTCTTT.